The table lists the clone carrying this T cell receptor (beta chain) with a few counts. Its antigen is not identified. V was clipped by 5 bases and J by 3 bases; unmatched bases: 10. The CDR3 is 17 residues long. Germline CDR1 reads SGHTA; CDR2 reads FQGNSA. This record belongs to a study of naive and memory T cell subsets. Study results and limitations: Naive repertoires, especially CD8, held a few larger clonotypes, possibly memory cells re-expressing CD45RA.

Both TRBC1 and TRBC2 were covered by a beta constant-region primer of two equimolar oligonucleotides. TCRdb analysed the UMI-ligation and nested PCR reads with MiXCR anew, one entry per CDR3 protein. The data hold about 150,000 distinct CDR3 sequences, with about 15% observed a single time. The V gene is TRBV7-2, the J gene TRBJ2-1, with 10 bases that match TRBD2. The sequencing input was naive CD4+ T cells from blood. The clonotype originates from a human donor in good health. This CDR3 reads CASSPWASGRRYNEQFF. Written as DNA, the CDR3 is TGTGCCAGCAGCCCGTGGGCTAGCGGGAGACGCTACAATGAGCAGTTCTTC.